This is a list of T cell receptor beta chains from one sample in a study of T cell responses to AZD1222 COVID-19 vaccine. Clones were sequenced by immunoSEQ multiplex PCR, and TCRdb holds only the in-frame ones, with some missing. The sample has approximately 110,000 clones; around 94% are singletons. The sequencing here drew on peripheral blood, taken on day 0 of AZD1222 vaccination. These receptors were taken from an adult in good health. The CDR3 runs from the conserved cysteine through the conserved F or W. The order of the fields is J gene, D gene, clone size, V gene, CDR3 DNA, CDR3 protein. D genes are given only for firm matches. Not all rows give a size; the values are once, few, many and, for expanded clones, a class.

TRBJ2-4	NA	NA	TRBV5-1	TGCGCCAGCAGCTTGGCCTACTCGTCCGGGACCAAAAACATTCAGTACTTC	CASSLAYSSGTKNIQYF
TRBJ2-2	NA	NA	TRBV12-5	TGTGCTAGTGGTTTATCCTCCTCGAGGGGATTGCGAACAAACCACTTTAACACCGGGGAGCTGTTTTTT	CASGLSSSRGLRTNHFNTGELFF
TRBJ2-5	NA	NA	TRBV12-3/TRBV12-4	TGTGCCAGCAGATCAGGCCGGACCCAGTACTTC	CASRSGRTQYF
TRBJ1-4	NA	once	TRBV15	TGTGCCACCAGCAGAGATCTGGAAAAACTGTTTTTT	CATSRDLEKLFF
TRBJ2-2	NA	NA	TRBV28	TGTGCCAGCAGTTTAAGCGGGAACACCGGGGAGCTGTTTTTT	CASSLSGNTGELFF
TRBJ1-2	TRBD1	NA	TRBV13	TGTGCCAGCAGCTTAGGCACCGGGACAGGACCATATGGCTACACCTTC	CASSLGTGTGPYGYTF
TRBJ1-5	NA	NA	TRBV19	TGTGCCAGTAGCACCACGGGTCGCAATCAGCCCCAGCATTTT	CASSTTGRNQPQHF
TRBJ2-1	NA	NA	TRBV7-3	TGTGCCAGCAGCTTAGGGCACCTCTGGGGGCACAATGAGCAGTTCTTC	CASSLGHLWGHNEQFF
TRBJ1-2	TRBD1	NA	TRBV27	TGTGCCAGCAGTTCCTCAGGGGGTGGCTACACCTTC	CASSSSGGGYTF
TRBJ1-1	TRBD1	NA	TRBV7-2	TGTGCCAGCAGCACGACAGGGATCACTGAAGCTTTCTTT	CASSTTGITEAFF
TRBJ2-7	NA	NA	TRBV5-1	TGCGCCAGCAGGGGGACCGAGAGCTCCTACGAGCAGTACTTC	CASRGTESSYEQYF
TRBJ1-1	NA	NA	TRBV11-3	TGTGCCAGCAGTCCGGGCGGGGGGCGCGGGACACAACGTATCTCTGAAGCTTTCTTT	CASSPGGGRGTQRISEAFF
TRBJ1-1	NA	once	TRBV30	TGTGCCTGGCTCGCCGGGGGGGGAACTGAAGCTTTCTTT	CAWLAGGGTEAFF
TRBJ1-1	NA	NA	TRBV5-5	TGTGCCAGCAGCTTGTTGGGGGCCTCGAACACTGAAGCTTTCTTT	CASSLLGASNTEAFF
TRBJ1-1	NA	NA	TRBV25-1	TGTGCCAGCCGCGCCGGTGACACCAGAGCTTTCTTT	CASRAGDTRAFF
TRBJ1-4	NA	NA	TRBV28	TGTGCCAGCAGTTTGGTTCCCCCCGGGACCCGAGGGGAAAAACTGTTTTTT	CASSLVPPGTRGEKLFF
TRBJ1-3	NA	few	TRBV12-3/TRBV12-4	TGTGCCAGCAGTGTTCCCTCTGGAAACACCATATATTTT	CASSVPSGNTIYF
TRBJ1-1	TRBD1	once	TRBV7-8	TGTGCCAGCAGCTCACTCCGGACAGGGGACACTGAAGCTTTCTTT	CASSSLRTGDTEAFF
TRBJ1-4	NA	once	TRBV7-2	TGTGCCAGCAGCCTTACAGGGACTAATGAAAAACTGTTTTTT	CASSLTGTNEKLFF
TRBJ1-2	NA	NA	TRBV25-1	TGTGCCAGCACCACTTCTGGGTGGTCCGATGGCTACACCTTC	CASTTSGWSDGYTF
TRBJ1-1	NA	NA	TRBV28	TGTGCCAGCAGTTTATTTTGGGGCCAGACGATCGATGAAGCTTTCTTT	CASSLFWGQTIDEAFF
TRBJ2-2	TRBD2	NA	TRBV2	TGTGCCAGCAGCCCACGGGGGCTAGCGGGAGTCACCGGGGAGCTGTTTTTT	CASSPRGLAGVTGELFF
TRBJ2-7	NA	NA	TRBV2	TGTGCCAGCAGTGAAGTAGGATTGGGGAGCTCCTACGAGCAGTACTTC	CASSEVGLGSSYEQYF
TRBJ2-5	NA	NA	TRBV4-1	TGCGCCAGCAGCCAAGATCGGAGCGCGCAAGAGACCCAGTACTTC	CASSQDRSAQETQYF
TRBJ1-2	NA	NA	TRBV3-1/TRBV3-2	TGTGCCAGCAGCCAAGAGCCAGCCTATGGCTACACCTTC	CASSQEPAYGYTF
TRBJ1-2	NA	NA	TRBV29-1	TGCAGCGTTACAGGGACCTATGGCTACACCTTC	CSVTGTYGYTF
TRBJ2-1	NA	NA	TRBV7-2	TGTGCCAGCAGGACGCAGTCCCAGGGGACCTACAATGAGCAGTTCTTC	CASRTQSQGTYNEQFF
TRBJ1-2	NA	NA	TRBV12-3/TRBV12-4	TGTGCCAGCAGTCACCTTAGGCCCCCTCTGATCACCTTC	CASSHLRPPLITF
TRBJ1-5	NA	NA	TRBV7-2	TGTGCCAGCAGCTCGAACCAGGGTTTCGGACAGCCCCAGCATTTT	CASSSNQGFGQPQHF
TRBJ1-2	NA	NA	TRBV6-5	TGTGCCAGCAGCCCGACCCAGGGCTCCTATGGCTACACCTTC	CASSPTQGSYGYTF
TRBJ2-7	TRBD1	NA	TRBV27	TGTGCCAGCAGACGGACAGGCTCCTACGAGCAGTACTTC	CASRRTGSYEQYF
TRBJ1-5	NA	NA	TRBV24-1	TGTGCCACCAGTAGTCAGGGAAATCAGCCCCAGCATTTT	CATSSQGNQPQHF
TRBJ2-3	NA	NA	TRBV7-3	TGTGCCAGCAGCTTAACCCCCGCGGACGATACGCAGTATTTT	CASSLTPADDTQYF
TRBJ1-2	NA	NA	TRBV27	TGTGCCAGCAGTTTATTGGGTGGAGGCGGGGTTAAAGGCTACACCTTC	CASSLLGGGGVKGYTF
TRBJ2-1	TRBD2	few	TRBV7-2	TGTGCCAGCAGCCCCGGTGGACTAGCGGGAGGCGGTAAGCAGTTCTTC	CASSPGGLAGGGKQFF
TRBJ2-2	NA	NA	TRBV28	TGTGCCAGCAGCCCACTCCTCCGGAACACCGGGGAGCTGTTTTTT	CASSPLLRNTGELFF
TRBJ2-6	NA	NA	TRBV5-1	TGCGCCAGCGAGACCGGGGCGCTAAACTCTGGGGCCAACGTCCTGACTTTC	CASETGALNSGANVLTF
TRBJ2-7	NA	NA	TRBV6-4	TGTGCCAGCAGTGAAACGGGGGAGTCCTACGAGCAGTACTTC	CASSETGESYEQYF
TRBJ1-2	TRBD1	once	TRBV11-2	TGTGCCAGCAGCTCGGGACAGGGTATACTAGAATTGGGGGGCTACACCTTC	CASSSGQGILELGGYTF
TRBJ2-3	NA	NA	TRBV11-3	TGTGCCAGCAGCAAAGCCGCCACAGATACGCAGTATTTT	CASSKAATDTQYF
TRBJ1-1	TRBD1	NA	TRBV18	TGTGCCAGCTCACCAAACAGGGGGTTGAAAACTGAAGCTTTCTTT	CASSPNRGLKTEAFF
TRBJ1-2	NA	NA	TRBV4-3	TGCGCCAGCAGCCTTCGGGCGGTCGACTATGGCTACACCTTC	CASSLRAVDYGYTF
TRBJ1-2	NA	NA	TRBV12-5	TGTGCTAGTGGTTTCGGTACGACAGGAGCAAGGTATGGCTACACCTTC	CASGFGTTGARYGYTF
TRBJ1-5	NA	NA	TRBV3-1/TRBV3-2	TGTGCCAGCAGCCAAGATCTGGGAAGCAATCAGCCCCAGCATTTT	CASSQDLGSNQPQHF
TRBJ1-2	NA	few	TRBV2	TGTGCCAGCCTGGAGGACCGAGACTATGGCTACACCTTC	CASLEDRDYGYTF
TRBJ1-5	NA	NA	TRBV7-6	TGTGCCAGCAGCCCTGGGACACCTAGCAATCAGCCCCAGCATTTT	CASSPGTPSNQPQHF
TRBJ2-1	TRBD2	NA	TRBV4-3	TGCGCCAGCAGCCAAGATCTAGCGGGCTACAATGAGCAGTTCTTC	CASSQDLAGYNEQFF
TRBJ2-7	TRBD1	NA	TRBV4-1	TGCGCCAGCAGCCTTTTGAGGACAGGGAACCCCTACGAGCAGTACTTC	CASSLLRTGNPYEQYF
TRBJ2-5	TRBD1	NA	TRBV28	TGTGCCAGCAGTCCCCGACAGGGGGCTATTGGGGAAGAGACCCAGTACTTC	CASSPRQGAIGEETQYF
TRBJ2-7	NA	NA	TRBV6-5	TGTGCCAGCAGCTCGACAGGGGCGGGGGGCTACGAGCAGTACTTC	CASSSTGAGGYEQYF
TRBJ1-2	NA	NA	TRBV3-1/TRBV3-2	TGTGCCAGCAGCCAAGATATCTCGACGGCTTACCGTGGCTACACCTTC	CASSQDISTAYRGYTF
TRBJ1-5	TRBD1	NA	TRBV9	TGTGCCAGCAGTCAGGGGGGCGGTCAGCCCCAGCATTTT	CASSQGGGQPQHF
TRBJ1-6	TRBD1	NA	TRBV19	TGTGCCAGTAGTACTGAGACAGGGCAGAATTCACCCCTCCACTTT	CASSTETGQNSPLHF
TRBJ1-5	NA	once	TRBV19	TGTGCCAGTAGTATCAGGGGCAATCAGCCCCAGCATTTT	CASSIRGNQPQHF
TRBJ2-1	NA	NA	TRBV6-1	TGTGCCAGCGGTGGAGGGCCGAGGAGTTCCTACAATGAGCAGTTCTTC	CASGGGPRSSYNEQFF
TRBJ1-4	NA	NA	TRBV15	TGTGCCACCAGCAGAGGACGAAAAGAAAAACTGTTTTTT	CATSRGRKEKLFF
TRBJ2-3	NA	NA	TRBV5-1	TGCGCCAGCAGCTTGACAGCAAGCACAGATACGCAGTATTTT	CASSLTASTDTQYF